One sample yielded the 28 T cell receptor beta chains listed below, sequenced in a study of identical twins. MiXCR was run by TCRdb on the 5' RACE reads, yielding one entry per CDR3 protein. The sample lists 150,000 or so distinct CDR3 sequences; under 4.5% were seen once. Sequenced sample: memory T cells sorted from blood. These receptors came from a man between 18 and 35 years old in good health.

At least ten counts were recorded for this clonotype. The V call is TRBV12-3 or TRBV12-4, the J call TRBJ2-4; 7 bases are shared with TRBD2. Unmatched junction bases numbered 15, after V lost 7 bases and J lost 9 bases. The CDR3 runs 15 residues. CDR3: CASTNKGVGGGIQYF. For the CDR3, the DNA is TGTGCCAGCACCAACAAAGGGGTGGGGGGGGGCATTCAGTACTTC.

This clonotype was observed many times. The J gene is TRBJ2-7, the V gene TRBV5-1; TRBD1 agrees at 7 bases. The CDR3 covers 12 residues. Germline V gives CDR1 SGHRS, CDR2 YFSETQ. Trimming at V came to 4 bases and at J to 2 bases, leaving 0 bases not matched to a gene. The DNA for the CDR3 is TGCGCCAGCAGCACAGGGGCCTACGAGCAGTACTTC. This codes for CASSTGAYEQYF. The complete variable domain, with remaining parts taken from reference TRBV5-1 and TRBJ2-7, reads KAGVTQTPRYLIKTRGQQVTLSCSPISGHRSVSWYQQTPGQGLQFLFEYFSETQRNKGNFPGRFSGRQFSNSRSEMNVSTLELGDSALYLCASSTGAYEQYFGPGTRLTVT.

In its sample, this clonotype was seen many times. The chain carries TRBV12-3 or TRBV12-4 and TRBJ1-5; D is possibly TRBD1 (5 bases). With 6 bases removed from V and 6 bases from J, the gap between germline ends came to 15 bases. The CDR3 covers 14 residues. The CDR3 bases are TGTGCCAGCAGGTGGGGGGGAGGCCCTCAGCCCCAGCATTTT. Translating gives CASRWGGGPQPQHF.

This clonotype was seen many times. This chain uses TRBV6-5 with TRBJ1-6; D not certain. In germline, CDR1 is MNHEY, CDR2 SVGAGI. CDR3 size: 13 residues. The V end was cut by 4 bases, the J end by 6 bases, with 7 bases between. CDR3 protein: CASSSAGNSPLHF. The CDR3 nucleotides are TGTGCCAGCAGTTCCGCGGGTAATTCACCCCTCCACTTT.

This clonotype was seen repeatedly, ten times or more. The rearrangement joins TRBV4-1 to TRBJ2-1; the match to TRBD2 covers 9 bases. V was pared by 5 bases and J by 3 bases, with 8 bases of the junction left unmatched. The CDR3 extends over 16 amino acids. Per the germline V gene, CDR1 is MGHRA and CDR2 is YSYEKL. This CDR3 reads CASSTDSGRIYNEQFF. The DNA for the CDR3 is TGCGCCAGCAGCACCGATAGCGGGAGAATCTACAATGAGCAGTTCTTC.

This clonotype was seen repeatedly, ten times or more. CDR3 sequence (DNA): TGCGCCAGCAGCCCCCTGGACAGTACAGATACGCAGTATTTT. Translated: CASSPLDSTDTQYF. V and J are TRBV5-1 and TRBJ2-3; tentative D call: TRBD1 (6 bases). This CDR3 comprises 14 residues. Looked up from germline, CDR1 is SGHRS and CDR2 is YFSETQ. V was pared by 4 bases and J by 3 bases, with 12 bases between.

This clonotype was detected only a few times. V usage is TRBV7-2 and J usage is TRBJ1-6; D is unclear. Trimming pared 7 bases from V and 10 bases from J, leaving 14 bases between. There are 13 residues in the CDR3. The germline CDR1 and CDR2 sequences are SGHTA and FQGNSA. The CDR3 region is CASTAFRISPLHF. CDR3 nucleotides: TGTGCCAGCACCGCATTTCGGATCTCACCCCTCCACTTT. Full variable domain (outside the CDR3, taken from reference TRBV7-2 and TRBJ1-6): GAGVSQSPSNKVTEKGKDVELRCDPISGHTALYWYRQSLGQGLEFLIYFQGNSAPDKSGLPSDRFSAERTGGSVSTLTIQRTQQEDSAVYLCASTAFRISPLHFGNGTRLTVT.

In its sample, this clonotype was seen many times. The CDR3 is CASSGQGREQYV. CDR3 in DNA: TGTGCCAGCAGCGGGCAGGGGCGCGAGCAGTACGTC. The chain recombines TRBV7-9 with TRBJ2-7; a weak D match, TRBD1 (6 bases). Germline V gene data show CDR1 as SEHNR and CDR2 as FQNEAQ (reference sequence). The CDR3 covers 12 residues. V dropped 5 bases and J dropped 6 bases, with 11 bases sitting between them.

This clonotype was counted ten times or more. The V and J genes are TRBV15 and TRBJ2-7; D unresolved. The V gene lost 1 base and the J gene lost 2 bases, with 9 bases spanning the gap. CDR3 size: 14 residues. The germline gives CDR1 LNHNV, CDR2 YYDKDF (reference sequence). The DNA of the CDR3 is TGTGCCACCAGCAGAGTTCAAGAAACCTACGAGCAGTACTTC. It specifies CATSRVQETYEQYF.

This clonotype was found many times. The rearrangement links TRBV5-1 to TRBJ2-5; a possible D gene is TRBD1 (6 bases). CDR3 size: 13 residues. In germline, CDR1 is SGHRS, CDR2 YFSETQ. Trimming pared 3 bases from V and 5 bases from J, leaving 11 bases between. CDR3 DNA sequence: TGCGCCAGCAGCTCGCAGGGGATGGAGACCCAGTACTTC. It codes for CASSSQGMETQYF.

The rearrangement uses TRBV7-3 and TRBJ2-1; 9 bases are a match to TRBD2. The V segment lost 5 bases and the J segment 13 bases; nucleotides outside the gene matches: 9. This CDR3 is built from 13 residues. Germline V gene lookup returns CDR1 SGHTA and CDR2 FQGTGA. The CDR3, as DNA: TGTGCCAGCAGCCAGCAACTAGCGGGTAACCAGTTCTTC. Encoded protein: CASSQQLAGNQFF.

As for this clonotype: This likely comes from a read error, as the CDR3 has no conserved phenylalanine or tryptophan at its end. The CDR3 is CASSLAGQGKLGYTC. Written as DNA, the CDR3 is TGCGCCAGCAGCTTGGCTGGACAGGGGAAGCTAGGCTACACCTGC. The J gene is TRBJ1-2, the V gene TRBV5-1, with TRBD1 matching 9 bases. The length of the CDR3 is 15 residues. Trimming took 0 bases from V and 8 from J; bases not matched to a gene: 8. CDR1 and CDR2 from the germline V gene are SGHRS and YFSETQ.

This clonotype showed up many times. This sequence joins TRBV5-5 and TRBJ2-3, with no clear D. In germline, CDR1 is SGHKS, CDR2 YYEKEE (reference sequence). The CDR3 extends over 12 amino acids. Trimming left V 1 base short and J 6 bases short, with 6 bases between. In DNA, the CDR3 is TGTGCCAGCAGCTTGTTCAGGGATACGCAGTATTTT. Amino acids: CASSLFRDTQYF.

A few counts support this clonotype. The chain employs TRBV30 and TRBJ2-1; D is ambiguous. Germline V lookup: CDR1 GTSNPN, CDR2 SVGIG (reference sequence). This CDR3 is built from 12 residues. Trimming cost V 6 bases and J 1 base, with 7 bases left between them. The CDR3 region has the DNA TGTGCCTGCCAGCTGTCCTACAATGAGCAGTTCTTC. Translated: CACQLSYNEQFF.

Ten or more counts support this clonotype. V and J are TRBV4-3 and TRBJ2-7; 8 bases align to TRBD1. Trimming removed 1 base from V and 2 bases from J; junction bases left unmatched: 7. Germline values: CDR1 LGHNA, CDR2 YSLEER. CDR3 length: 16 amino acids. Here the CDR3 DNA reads TGCGCCAGCAGCCAAGGTGGGACAGGCCGAACCTACGAGCAGTACTTC. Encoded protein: CASSQGGTGRTYEQYF.

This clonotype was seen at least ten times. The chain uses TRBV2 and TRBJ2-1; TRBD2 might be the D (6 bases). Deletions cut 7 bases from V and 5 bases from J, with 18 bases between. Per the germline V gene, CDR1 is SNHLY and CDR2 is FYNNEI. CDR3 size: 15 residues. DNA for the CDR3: TGTGCCAGCACCCTACGGGGACTTAAGGACAATGAGCAGTTCTTC. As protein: CASTLRGLKDNEQFF.

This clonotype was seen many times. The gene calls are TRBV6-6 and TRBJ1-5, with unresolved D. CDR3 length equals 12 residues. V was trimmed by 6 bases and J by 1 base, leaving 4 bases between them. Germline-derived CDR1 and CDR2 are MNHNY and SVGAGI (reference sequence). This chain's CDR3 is CASSLSNQPQHF. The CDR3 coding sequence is TGTGCCAGCAGCCTAAGCAATCAGCCCCAGCATTTT.

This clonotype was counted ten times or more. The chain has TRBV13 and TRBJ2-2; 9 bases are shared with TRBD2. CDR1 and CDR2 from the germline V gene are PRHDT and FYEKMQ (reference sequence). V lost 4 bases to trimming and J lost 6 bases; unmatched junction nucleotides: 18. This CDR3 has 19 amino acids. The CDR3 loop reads CASSSLIPLAGSGAGELFF. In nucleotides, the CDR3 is TGTGCCAGCAGCTCCTTGATACCCCTAGCGGGAAGTGGAGCCGGGGAGCTGTTTTTT.

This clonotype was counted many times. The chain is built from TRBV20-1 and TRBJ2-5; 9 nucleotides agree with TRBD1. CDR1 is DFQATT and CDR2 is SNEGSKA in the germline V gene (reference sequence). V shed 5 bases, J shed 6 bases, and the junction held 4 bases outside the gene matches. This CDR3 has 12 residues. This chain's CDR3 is CSARDRVKTQYF. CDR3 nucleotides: TGCAGTGCTCGGGACAGGGTGAAGACCCAGTACTTC.

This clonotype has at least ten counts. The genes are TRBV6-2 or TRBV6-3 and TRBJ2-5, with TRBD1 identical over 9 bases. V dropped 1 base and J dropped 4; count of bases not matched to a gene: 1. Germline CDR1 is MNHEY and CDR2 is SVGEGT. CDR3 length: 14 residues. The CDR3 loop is CASSYLDRGETQYF. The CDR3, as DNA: TGTGCCAGCAGTTACTTGGACAGGGGAGAGACCCAGTACTTC.

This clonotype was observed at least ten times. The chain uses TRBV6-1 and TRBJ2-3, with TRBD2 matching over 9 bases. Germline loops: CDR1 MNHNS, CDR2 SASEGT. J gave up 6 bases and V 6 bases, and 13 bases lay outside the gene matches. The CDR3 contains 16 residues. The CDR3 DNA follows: TGTGCCAGCAGGACTAGCGGACAAGACTGGGCGGATACGCAGTATTTT. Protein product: CASRTSGQDWADTQYF.

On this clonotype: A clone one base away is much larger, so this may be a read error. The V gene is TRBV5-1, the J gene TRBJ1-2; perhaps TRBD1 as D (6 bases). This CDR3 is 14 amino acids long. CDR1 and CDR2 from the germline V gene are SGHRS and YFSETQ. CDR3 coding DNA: TGCGCCAGCAGCCCGGACGGACAGCCCTATGGCTACGCCTTC. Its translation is CASSPDGQPYGYAF.

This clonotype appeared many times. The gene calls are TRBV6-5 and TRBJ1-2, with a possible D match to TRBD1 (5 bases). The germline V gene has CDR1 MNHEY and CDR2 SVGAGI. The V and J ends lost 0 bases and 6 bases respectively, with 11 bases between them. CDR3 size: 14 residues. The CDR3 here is CASSYSNGADGYTF. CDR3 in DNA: TGTGCCAGCAGTTACTCGAACGGGGCGGATGGCTACACCTTC.

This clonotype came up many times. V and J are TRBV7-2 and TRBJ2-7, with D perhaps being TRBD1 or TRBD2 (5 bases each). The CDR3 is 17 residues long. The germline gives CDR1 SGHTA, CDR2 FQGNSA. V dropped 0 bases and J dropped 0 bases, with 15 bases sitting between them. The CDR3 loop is CASSLAHRRRSSYEQYF. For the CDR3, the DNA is TGTGCCAGCAGCTTAGCCCACAGGCGGAGGAGCTCCTACGAGCAGTACTTC.

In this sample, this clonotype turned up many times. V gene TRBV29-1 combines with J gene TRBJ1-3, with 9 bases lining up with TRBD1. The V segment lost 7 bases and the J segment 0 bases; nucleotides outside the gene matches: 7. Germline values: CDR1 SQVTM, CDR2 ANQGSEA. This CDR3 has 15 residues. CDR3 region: CSATQGAHSGNTIYF. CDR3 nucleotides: TGCAGCGCCACACAGGGGGCTCACTCTGGAAACACCATATATTTT.

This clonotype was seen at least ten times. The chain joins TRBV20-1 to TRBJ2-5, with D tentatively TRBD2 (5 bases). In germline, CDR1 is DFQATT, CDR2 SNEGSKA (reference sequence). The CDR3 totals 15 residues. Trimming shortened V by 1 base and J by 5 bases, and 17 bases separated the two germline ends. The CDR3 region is CSARVETTNLETQYF. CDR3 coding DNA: TGCAGTGCTAGAGTTGAGACTACCAATTTGGAGACCCAGTACTTC.

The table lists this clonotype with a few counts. CDR3 in amino acids: CASSTRGRGYTF. CDR3 DNA: TGTGCCAGCAGTACAAGGGGGCGCGGCTACACCTTC. The chain uses TRBV6-5 and TRBJ1-2; TRBD1 aligns across 7 bases. There are 12 residues in the CDR3. With 5 bases clipped from V and 8 bases from J, the junction kept 5 bases outside the gene matches. CDR1 MNHEY and CDR2 SVGAGI come from the germline V gene.

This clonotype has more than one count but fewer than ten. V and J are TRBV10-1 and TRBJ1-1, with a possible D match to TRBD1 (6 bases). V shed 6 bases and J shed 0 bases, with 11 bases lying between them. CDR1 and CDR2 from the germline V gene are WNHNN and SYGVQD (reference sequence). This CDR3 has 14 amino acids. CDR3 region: CASRAGEMNTEAFF. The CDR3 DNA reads TGCGCCAGCAGAGCAGGGGAGATGAACACTGAAGCTTTCTTT.